The T cell receptor beta chain described here comes from a study of blood T cell repertoires in COVID-19. In the study overall: T cells, B-cell-depleted T cells, or PBMCs provided the cDNA or gDNA that served as material.

Original methodology: Using reference gene primer amplification, nucleated cell counts were estimated. Generated by immunoSEQ multiplex PCR, the TCRdb table keeps only in-frame clones and is missing some. V, J and clone size derive from that table, while D and trimming were established from the DNA sequence. The top ten hold over 7% of the sample, which has 200,000 to 250,000 clones, over 70% seen once. This clonotype originated in a woman between 65 and 79 years old with acute or convalescent COVID-19. Sequencing was carried out using peripheral blood.

CDR3 coding DNA: TGTGCCACCAGTGAAGGACAGGTCTATGGCTACACCTTC. Protein: CATSEGQVYGYTF. The genes are TRBV24-1 and TRBJ1-2, with 7 bases matching TRBD1. The V gene end was trimmed by 4 bases and the J gene end by 4 bases; junction bases not matched to a gene: 2. This CDR3 is built from 13 residues. CDR1 and CDR2 (germline): KGHDR, SFDVKD.